This paragraph reports one T cell receptor (beta chain). This record comes from a study of monozygotic twins with inflammatory bowel disease. The length of the CDR3 is 13 residues. Germline V CDR1 and CDR2: SGHTA, FQGNSA. Following a re-call of the 5' RACE reads, TCRdb has one entry per CDR3 protein and lacks DNA. This sample contains about 450,000 distinct CDR3 sequences. This TCR came from a human donor with ulcerative colitis or Crohn's disease, or a healthy co-twin of an affected twin (not recorded which). The sequencing sample was made of blood. The chain combines TRBV7-2 with TRBJ1-2. The CDR3: CASNPFANYGYTF.